This T cell receptor (beta chain) derives from a study of HIV-infected children after antiretroviral therapy interruption. Study information: Interruption-arm sampling covered weeks 0, 12, interruption end (24 or 48), and about 3 years post-study. Weeks 0, 48 and 150 were sampled under continuous treatment.

The treatment here: PENTA 11 planned treatment interruption arm or continuous ART arm. At least 24 weeks of at least three-drug ART, in children 2 to 15 years. Trimming took off 2 bases at V and 0 bases at J, with 11 bases between the two ends. Looked up from germline, CDR1 is SGHNT and CDR2 is YYREEE (reference sequence). CDR3 length: 16 residues. Study results and limitations: Naive CD4+ CDR3 sharing between time points fell after interruption began.

A word on this clonotype: The target antigen is unknown.

Unique molecular identifiers were included in an RNA-based 3' RACE TCR library. TCRdb analysed the 3' RACE reads with MiXCR anew, one entry per CDR3 protein. The sample records about 83,000 distinct CDR3 sequences, 6.9% being singletons. The sequence was obtained from a pool of human donors with HIV. The chain carries TRBV5-4 and TRBJ2-2, with TRBD2 as a possible D gene (6 bases). The sample consisted of CD45RA+ CD4+ T cells from PBMCs, pooled from several time points, taken from a donor given antiretroviral therapy, either interrupted or continuous. The subset: naive CD4+ CD45RA+ CD45RO- T cells. The CDR3 coding sequence is TGTGCCAGCAGCTTTGGGCGACTAGCGAACACCGGGGAGCTGTTTTTT. Its protein product is CASSFGRLANTGELFF.